This T cell receptor (beta chain) was sequenced for a study of PD-L1 blockade in urothelial cancer (dated by TCRdb to about 2017). Describing the broader study: All patients started therapy around 2014 and received atezolizumab 1,200 mg intravenously every 3 weeks. Blood samples gave a median of about 150,000 T cells and tens of thousands of unique TCRs, with a median clonality of approximately 0.08. An exploratory multi-omic analysis was conducted of the somatic, immune and clinical correlates of response to PD-L1 blockade with atezolizumab in urothelial cancer. In the same patients, whole exome sequencing and RNA sequencing of pretreatment tumors were performed in addition to TCR sequencing. Blood samples were analyzed at two time points: 3 weeks after treatment start (second dose) and 6 weeks after treatment start. An ECOG performance status of 0 or 1 was recorded for the patients, and 0 to 3 prior chemotherapy regimens had been received by the patients. TCR sequencing covered pretreatment tumor samples and matched, serially collected peripheral blood taken before and after atezolizumab treatment. Pretreatment blood TCR-seq was available for about 30 patients, at least one posttreatment blood collection was obtained for around 24 patients, and tumor TCR-seq was available for around 24 patients. About 85% of the 29 patients were males with bladder-origin urothelial cancer, and about 65% of the roughly 30 reported a prior smoking history. Durable clinical benefit was defined as progression-free survival longer than 6 months, and TCR features were also tested against progression-free and overall survival. Durable clinical benefit was achieved by nine patients but not by the remaining 20.

Notes on this clone: Its antigen is unknown. Nothing much larger sits one base from this clone, and base qualities are not available.

On the study overall, not on this receptor specifically: At 3 weeks after the start of treatment, tumor-associated TCR clones in peripheral blood had expanded more in patients with durable benefit (n ≈ 24, p = 0.022). Small sample size (n of about 30) and many exploratory analyses mean the results are intended to be hypothesis-generating. A pretreatment peripheral blood TCR clonality below the median was linked to improved progression-free and overall survival.

The CDR3 goes from the cysteine to the phenylalanine over 16 residues. Kept here is only the CDR3 DNA, which spans 48 bases and is read in frame from base 1. V trim: 0 bases; J trim: 5 bases; unmatched bases: 7. CDR1 is given as SGHNT and CDR2 as YYREEE, both from the germline V gene (reference sequence). To estimate absolute template abundance from read counts, synthetic TCR analog templates were spiked into each PCR. Using the immunoSEQ assay, TCRbeta CDR3 regions were amplified from genomic DNA with bias-controlled V and J gene primers. Sequencing of rearranged TCRbeta segments was performed at approximately 20X coverage. For the original study's pipeline: Sequencing errors were corrected by clustering, and CDR3s were annotated against IMGT so that V, D and J genes could be assigned. Only productive TCRbeta rearrangements were used in downstream analyses, excluding out-of-frame or stop-codon sequences. Clonality was computed as one minus Shannon entropy normalized by the log of the number of unique productive sequences. Clones differing between time points or between blood and tumor were identified by Fisher's exact test with Benjamini-Hochberg correction at adjusted p below 0.01. Imported from immuneACCESS, the table was reduced by TCRdb to in-frame sequences with V and J called. These copies leave out some clones; in studies compared against another copy, an unresolved V gene accounts for under half, and the cause of the remainder is not known. That table furnishes V, J and clone size, whereas the DNA furnished D and trimming. Present in this sample are 15,000 to 20,000 clones, over 75% of which were seen just once. The ten largest clones represent less than 2% of the sample.

The time point tag for this specimen amounts to: peripheral blood 6 weeks after treatment start. The cohort comprised fewer than 35 patients with locally advanced or metastatic urothelial carcinoma treated at Memorial Sloan Kettering on a trial protocol. Peripheral blood mononuclear cells were collected from each patient pretreatment and during treatment, giving between 1 and 8 total time points per patient. The Qiagen DNeasy Blood extraction kit was used to purify genomic DNA from total PBMCs and from tumor samples. PBMCs were collected pretreatment and during treatment, and were isolated and stored as previously described.

The receptor was derived from a middle-aged man with urothelial cancer. The chain couples TRBV5-4 to TRBJ2-1, with 8 bases matching TRBD2. The sample consisted of PBMCs, taken around atezolizumab (anti-PD-L1) treatment. The nucleotide sequence is given as TGTGCCAGCAGCTTGGATTGGAGCGGGGGCAACAATGAGCAGTTCTTC. Translated, it reads CASSLDWSGGNNEQFF.